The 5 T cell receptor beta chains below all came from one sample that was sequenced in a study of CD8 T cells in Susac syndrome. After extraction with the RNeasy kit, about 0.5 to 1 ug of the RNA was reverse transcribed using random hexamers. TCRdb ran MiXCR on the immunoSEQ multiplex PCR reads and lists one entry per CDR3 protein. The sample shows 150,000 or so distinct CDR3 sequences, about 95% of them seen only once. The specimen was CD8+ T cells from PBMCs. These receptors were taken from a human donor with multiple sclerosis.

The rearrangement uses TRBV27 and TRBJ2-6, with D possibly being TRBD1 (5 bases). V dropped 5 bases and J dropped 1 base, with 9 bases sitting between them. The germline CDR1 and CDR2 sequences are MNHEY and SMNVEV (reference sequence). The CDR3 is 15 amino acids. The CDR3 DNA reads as TGTGCCAGCAGTACTCAGGGATCTGGGGCCAACGTCCTGACTTTC. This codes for CASSTQGSGANVLTF.

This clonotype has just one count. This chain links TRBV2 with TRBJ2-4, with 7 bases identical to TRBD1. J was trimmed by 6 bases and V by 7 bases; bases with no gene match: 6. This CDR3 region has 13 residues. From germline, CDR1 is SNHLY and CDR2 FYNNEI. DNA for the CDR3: TGTGCCAGCACCGACAGGGATGCAAACATTCAGTACTTC. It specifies CASTDRDANIQYF.

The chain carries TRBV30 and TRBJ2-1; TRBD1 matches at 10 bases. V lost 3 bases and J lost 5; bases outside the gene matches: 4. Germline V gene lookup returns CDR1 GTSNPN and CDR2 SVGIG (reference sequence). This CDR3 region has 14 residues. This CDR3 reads CAWSSGTGDNEQFF. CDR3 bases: TGTGCCTGGAGCTCCGGGACAGGGGACAATGAGCAGTTCTTC.

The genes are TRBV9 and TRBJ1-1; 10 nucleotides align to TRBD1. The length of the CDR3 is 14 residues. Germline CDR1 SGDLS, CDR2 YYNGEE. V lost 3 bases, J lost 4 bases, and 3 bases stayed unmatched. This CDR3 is CASSGQGARTEAFF. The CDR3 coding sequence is TGTGCCAGCAGCGGACAGGGGGCGCGCACTGAAGCTTTCTTT.

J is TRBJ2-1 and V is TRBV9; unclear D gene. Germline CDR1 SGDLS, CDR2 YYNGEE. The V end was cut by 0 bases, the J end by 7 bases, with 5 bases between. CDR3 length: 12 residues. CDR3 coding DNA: TGTGCCAGCAGCGTAGCTGGGAATGAGCAGTTCTTC. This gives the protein CASSVAGNEQFF.